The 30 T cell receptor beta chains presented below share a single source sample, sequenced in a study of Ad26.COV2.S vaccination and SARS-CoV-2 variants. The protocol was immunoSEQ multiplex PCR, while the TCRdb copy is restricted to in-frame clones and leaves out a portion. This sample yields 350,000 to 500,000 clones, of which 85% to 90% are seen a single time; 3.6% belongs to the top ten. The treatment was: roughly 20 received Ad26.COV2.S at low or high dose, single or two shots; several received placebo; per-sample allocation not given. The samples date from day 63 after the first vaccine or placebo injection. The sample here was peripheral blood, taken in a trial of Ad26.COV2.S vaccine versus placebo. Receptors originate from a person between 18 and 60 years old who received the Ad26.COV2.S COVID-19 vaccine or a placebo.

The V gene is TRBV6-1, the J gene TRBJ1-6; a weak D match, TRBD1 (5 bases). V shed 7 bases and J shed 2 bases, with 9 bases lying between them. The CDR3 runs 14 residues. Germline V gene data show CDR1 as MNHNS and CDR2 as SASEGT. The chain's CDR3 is CASTGTAYNSPLHF. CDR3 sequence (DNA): TGTGCCAGCACCGGGACGGCCTATAATTCACCCCTCCACTTT.

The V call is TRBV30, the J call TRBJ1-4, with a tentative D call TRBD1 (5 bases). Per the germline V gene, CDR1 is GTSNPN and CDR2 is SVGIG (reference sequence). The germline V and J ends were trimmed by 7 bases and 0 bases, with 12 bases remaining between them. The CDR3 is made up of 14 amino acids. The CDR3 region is CASQGGPTNEKLFF. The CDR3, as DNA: TGTGCCTCGCAGGGAGGACCAACTAATGAAAAACTGTTTTTT.

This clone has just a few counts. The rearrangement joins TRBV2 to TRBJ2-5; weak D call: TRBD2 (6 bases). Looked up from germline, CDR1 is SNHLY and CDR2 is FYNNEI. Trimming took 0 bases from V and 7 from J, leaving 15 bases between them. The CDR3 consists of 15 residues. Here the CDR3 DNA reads TGTGCCAGCAGTGAAGCGCGGGATAGCGGCGCGACCCAGTACTTC. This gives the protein CASSEARDSGATQYF.

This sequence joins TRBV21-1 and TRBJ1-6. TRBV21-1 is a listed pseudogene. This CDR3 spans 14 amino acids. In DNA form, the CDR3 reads TGTGCCAGCAGCAATCTTTTGGTGGAATCACCCCTCCACTTT. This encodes CASSNLLVESPLHF.

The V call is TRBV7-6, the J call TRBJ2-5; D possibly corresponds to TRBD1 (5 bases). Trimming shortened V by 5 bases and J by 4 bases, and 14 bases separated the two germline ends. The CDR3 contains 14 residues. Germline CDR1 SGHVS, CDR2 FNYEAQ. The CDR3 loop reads CASSPGKGRETQYF. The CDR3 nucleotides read TGTGCCAGCAGCCCAGGTAAGGGGCGAGAGACCCAGTACTTC. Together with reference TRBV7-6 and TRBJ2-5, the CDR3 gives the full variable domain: GAGVSQSPRYKVTKRGQDVALRCDPISGHVSLYWYRQALGQGPEFLTYFNYEAQQDKSGLPNDRFSAERPEGSISTLTIQRTEQRDSAMYRCASSPGKGRETQYFGPGTRLLVL.

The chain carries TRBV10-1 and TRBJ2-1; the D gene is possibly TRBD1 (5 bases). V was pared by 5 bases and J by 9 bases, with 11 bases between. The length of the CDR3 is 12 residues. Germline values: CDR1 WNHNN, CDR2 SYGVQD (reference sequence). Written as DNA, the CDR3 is TGCGCCAGCAGTAAGGGGCCGGGTGAGCAGTTCTTC. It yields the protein CASSKGPGEQFF.

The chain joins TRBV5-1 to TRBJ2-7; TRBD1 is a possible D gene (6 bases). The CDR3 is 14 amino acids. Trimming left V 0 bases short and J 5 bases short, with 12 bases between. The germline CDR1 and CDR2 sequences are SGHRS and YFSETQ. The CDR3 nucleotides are TGCGCCAGCAGCTTGGACCCCAGGGGCGACGAGCAGTACTTC. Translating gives CASSLDPRGDEQYF. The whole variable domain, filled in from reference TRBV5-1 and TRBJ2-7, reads KAGVTQTPRYLIKTRGQQVTLSCSPISGHRSVSWYQQTPGQGLQFLFEYFSETQRNKGNFPGRFSGRQFSNSRSEMNVSTLELGDSALYLCASSLDPRGDEQYFGPGTRLTVT.

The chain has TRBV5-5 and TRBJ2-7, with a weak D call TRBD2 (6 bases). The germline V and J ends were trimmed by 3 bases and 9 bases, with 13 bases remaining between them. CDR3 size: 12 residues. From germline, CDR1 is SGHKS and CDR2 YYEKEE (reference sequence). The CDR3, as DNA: TGTGCCAGCAGCTCTGAAACCGGGAGGCAGTACTTC. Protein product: CASSSETGRQYF.

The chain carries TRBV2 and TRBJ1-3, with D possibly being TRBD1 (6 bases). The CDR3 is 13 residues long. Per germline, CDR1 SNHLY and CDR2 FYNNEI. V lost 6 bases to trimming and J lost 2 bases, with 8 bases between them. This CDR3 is CASRRDTGNTIYF. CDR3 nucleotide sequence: TGTGCCAGCAGGCGGGACACTGGAAACACCATATATTTT.

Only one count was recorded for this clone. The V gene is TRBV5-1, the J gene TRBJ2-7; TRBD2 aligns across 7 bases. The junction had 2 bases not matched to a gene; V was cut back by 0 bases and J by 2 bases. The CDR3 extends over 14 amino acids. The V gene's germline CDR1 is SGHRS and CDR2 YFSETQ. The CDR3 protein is CASSLGAGAYEQYF. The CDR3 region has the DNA TGCGCCAGCAGCTTGGGTGCGGGGGCCTACGAGCAGTACTTC. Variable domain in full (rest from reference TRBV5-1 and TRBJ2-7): KAGVTQTPRYLIKTRGQQVTLSCSPISGHRSVSWYQQTPGQGLQFLFEYFSETQRNKGNFPGRFSGRQFSNSRSEMNVSTLELGDSALYLCASSLGAGAYEQYFGPGTRLTVT.

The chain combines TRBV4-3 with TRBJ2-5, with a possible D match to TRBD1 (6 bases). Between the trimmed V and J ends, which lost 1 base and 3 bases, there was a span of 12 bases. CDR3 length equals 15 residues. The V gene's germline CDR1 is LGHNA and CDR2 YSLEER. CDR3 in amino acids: CASSQVVGQKETQYF. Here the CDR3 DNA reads TGCGCCAGCAGCCAAGTAGTAGGACAGAAAGAGACCCAGTACTTC.

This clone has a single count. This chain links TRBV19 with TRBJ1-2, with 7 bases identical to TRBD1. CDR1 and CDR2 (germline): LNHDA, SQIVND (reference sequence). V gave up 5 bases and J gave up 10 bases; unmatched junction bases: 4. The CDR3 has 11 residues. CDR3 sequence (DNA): TGTGCCAGTAGTCTGGGACAGTACTACACCTTC. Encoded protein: CASSLGQYYTF.

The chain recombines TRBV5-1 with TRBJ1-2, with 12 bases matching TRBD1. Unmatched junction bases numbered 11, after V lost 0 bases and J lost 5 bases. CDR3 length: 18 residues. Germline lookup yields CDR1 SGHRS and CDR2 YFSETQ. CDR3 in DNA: TGCGCCAGCAGCTTGGCCGGGACAGGGGGCGCGGGTGGTTATGGCTACACCTTC. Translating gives CASSLAGTGGAGGYGYTF.

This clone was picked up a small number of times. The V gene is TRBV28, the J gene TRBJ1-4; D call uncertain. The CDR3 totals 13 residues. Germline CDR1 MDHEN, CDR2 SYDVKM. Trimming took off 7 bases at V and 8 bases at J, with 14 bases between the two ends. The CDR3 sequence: CASTLAGLEKLFF. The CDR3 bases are TGTGCCAGCACCCTGGCCGGATTGGAAAAACTGTTTTTT.

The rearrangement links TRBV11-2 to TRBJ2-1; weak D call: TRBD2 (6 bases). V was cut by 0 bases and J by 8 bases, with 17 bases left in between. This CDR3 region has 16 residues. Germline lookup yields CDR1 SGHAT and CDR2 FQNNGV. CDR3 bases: TGTGCCAGCAGCTTAGATACAACTAACGGGGGTCATGAGCAGTTCTTC. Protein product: CASSLDTTNGGHEQFF.

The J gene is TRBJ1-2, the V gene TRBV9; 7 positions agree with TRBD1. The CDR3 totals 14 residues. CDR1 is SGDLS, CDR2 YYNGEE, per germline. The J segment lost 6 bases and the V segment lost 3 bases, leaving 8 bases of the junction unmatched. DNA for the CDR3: TGTGCCAGCAGCGCGGGGACAGCTCGGGATGGCTACACCTTC. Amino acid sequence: CASSAGTARDGYTF.

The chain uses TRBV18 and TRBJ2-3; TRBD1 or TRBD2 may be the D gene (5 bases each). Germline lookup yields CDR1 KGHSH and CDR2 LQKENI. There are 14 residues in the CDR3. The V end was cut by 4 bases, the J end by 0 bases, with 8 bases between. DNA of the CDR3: TGTGCCAGCTCACTCCGGGACAGCACAGATACGCAGTATTTT. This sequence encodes CASSLRDSTDTQYF.

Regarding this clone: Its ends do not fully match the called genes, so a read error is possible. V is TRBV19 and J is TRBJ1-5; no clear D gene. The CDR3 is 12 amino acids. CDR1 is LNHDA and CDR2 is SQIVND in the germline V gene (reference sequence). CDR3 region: CASSLRNQPQHF. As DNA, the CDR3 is TGTGCCAGTAGTCTTCGCAACCAGCCCCAGCATTTT.

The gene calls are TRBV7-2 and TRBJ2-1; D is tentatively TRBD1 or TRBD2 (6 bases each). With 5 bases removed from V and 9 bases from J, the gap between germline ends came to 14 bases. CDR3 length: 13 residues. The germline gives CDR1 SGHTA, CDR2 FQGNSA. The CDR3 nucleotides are TGTGCCAGCAGCCCGGGGGCAGTCGGTGAGCAGTTCTTC. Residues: CASSPGAVGEQFF.

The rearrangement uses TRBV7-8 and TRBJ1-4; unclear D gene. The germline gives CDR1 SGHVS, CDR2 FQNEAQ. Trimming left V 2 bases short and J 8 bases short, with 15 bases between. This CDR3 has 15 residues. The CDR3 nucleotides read TGTGCCAGCAGCTTACGACCGTCTAAGACAGAAAAACTGTTTTTT. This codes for CASSLRPSKTEKLFF. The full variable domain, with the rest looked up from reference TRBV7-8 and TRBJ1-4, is GAGVSQSPRYKVAKRGQDVALRCDPISGHVSLFWYQQALGQGPEFLTYFQNEAQLDKSGLPSDRFFAERPEGSVSTLKIQRTQQEDSAVYLCASSLRPSKTEKLFFGSGTQLSVL.

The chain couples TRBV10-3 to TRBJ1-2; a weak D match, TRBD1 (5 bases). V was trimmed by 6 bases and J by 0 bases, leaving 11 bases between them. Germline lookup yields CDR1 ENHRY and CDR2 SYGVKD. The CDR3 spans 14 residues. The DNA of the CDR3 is TGTGCCATCAGCCGACAGCATACTAACTATGGCTACACCTTC. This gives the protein CAISRQHTNYGYTF.

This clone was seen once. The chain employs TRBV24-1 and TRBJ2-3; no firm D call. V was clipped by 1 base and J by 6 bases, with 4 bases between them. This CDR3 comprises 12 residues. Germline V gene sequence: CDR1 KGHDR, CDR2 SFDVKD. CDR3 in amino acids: CATSDFRDTQYF. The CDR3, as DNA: TGTGCCACCAGTGATTTTCGCGATACGCAGTATTTT.

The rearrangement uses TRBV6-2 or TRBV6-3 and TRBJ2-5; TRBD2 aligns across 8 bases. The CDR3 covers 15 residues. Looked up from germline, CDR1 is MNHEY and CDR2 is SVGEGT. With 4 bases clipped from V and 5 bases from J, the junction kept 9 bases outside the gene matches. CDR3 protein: CASSFERGGIETQYF. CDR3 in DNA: TGTGCCAGCAGTTTCGAACGGGGGGGCATCGAGACCCAGTACTTC.

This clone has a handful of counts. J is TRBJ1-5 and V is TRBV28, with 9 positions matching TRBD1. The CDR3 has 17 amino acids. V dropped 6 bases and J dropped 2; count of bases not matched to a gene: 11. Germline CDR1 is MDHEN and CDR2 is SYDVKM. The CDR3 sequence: CASSRTHRGRGNQPQHF. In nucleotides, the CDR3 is TGTGCCAGCAGCAGGACCCACAGGGGGCGCGGCAATCAGCCCCAGCATTTT.

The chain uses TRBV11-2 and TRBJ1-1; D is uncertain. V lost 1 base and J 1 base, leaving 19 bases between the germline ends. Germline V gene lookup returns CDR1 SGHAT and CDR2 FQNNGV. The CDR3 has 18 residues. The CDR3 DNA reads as TGTGCCAGCAGCTTAGCGAACAGAGGGATGAGACCGAACACTGAAGCTTTCTTT. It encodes CASSLANRGMRPNTEAFF.

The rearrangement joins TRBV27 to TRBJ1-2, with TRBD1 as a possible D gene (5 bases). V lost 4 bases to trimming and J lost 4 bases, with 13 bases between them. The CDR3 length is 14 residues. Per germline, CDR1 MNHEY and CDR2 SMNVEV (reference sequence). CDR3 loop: CASSSAGTFYGYTF. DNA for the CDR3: TGTGCCAGCAGTTCGGCCGGGACTTTCTATGGCTACACCTTC.

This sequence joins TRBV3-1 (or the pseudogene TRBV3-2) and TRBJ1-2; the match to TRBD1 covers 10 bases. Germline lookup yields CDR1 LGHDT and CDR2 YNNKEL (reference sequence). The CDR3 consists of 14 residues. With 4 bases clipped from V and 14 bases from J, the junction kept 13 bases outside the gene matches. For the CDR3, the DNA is TGTGCCAGCAGCCTTTCAGACAGGGGGCGGGTTATAACCTTC. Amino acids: CASSLSDRGRVITF.

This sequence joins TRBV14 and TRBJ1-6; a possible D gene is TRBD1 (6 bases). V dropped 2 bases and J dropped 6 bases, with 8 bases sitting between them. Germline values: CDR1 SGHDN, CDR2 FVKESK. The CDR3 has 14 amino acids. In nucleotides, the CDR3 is TGTGCCAGCAGCCAACAGGGGTTTAATTCACCCCTCCACTTT. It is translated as CASSQQGFNSPLHF. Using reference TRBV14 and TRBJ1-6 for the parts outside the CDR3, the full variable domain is EAGVTQFPSHSVIEKGQTVTLRCDPISGHDNLYWYRRVMGKEIKFLLHFVKESKQDESGMPNNRFLAERTGGTYSTLKVQPAELEDSGVYFCASSQQGFNSPLHFGNGTRLTVT.

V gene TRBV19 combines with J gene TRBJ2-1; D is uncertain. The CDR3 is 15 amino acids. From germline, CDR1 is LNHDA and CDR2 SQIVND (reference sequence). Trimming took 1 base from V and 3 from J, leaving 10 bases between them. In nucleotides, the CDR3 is TGTGCCAGTAGTATAGGTGGGGTTTACTACAATGAGCAGTTCTTC. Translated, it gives CASSIGGVYYNEQFF. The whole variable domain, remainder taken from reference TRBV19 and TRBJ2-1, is DGGITQSPKYLFRKEGQNVTLSCEQNLNHDAMYWYRQDPGQGLRLIYYSQIVNDFQKGDIAEGYSVSREKKESFPLTVTSAQKNPTAFYLCASSIGGVYYNEQFFGPGTRLTVL.

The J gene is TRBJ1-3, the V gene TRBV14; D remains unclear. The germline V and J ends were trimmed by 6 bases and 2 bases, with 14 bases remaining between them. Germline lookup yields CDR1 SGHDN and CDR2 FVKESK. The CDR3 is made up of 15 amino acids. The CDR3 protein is CASRRHLSPGNTIYF. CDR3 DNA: TGTGCCAGCAGACGACACCTCAGCCCTGGAAACACCATATATTTT.